The TCR beta chain described here comes from a study of cytomegalovirus exposure and HLA in healthy donors. Overall study results and limits: Later analysis identified several of the most significant clusters that appeared linked to common viral pathogens. In an earlier analysis, most TCR beta V segments were productive about 87% or about 30% of the time. TCR beta V- and J-gene trimming, according to a later analysis, was linked to a missense DCLRE1C variant.

The PCR was carried out with 60 Vbeta primers and 13 Jbeta primers. Sequenced by immunoSEQ multiplex PCR; TCRdb stores in-frame clones only, minus some. The sample records roughly 120,000 clones, about 79% being singletons. Germline CDR1 SEHNR, CDR2 FQNEAQ (reference sequence). This CDR3 region has 16 residues. The germline V and J ends were trimmed by 1 base and 4 bases, with 16 bases remaining between them. As to this clone: The antigen is unknown.

The sequenced material came from PBMCs. The sequence derives from a man in his fifties in good health and CMV-seronegative. The chain uses TRBV7-9 and TRBJ1-2; D gene ambiguous. The CDR3 reads CASSLEVGRSGYGYTF. Here the CDR3 DNA reads TGTGCCAGCAGCTTAGAGGTCGGCCGGTCGGGCTATGGCTACACCTTC.